This T cell receptor beta chain stems from a study of blood T cells in healthy people across ages. This clonotype was seen a single time. Every sample gave at least 5 micrograms of total RNA when it was extracted. Germline values: CDR1 LGHDT, CDR2 YNNKEL (reference sequence). The CDR3 is 16 residues long. The V and J ends lost 4 bases and 1 base, in that order; junction bases with no gene match: 6. Sample-barcoded 5' priming and a J-beta primer mix drove a second PCR of roughly 6 to 12 cycles. TCRdb ran MiXCR on the 5' RACE reads and lists one entry per CDR3 protein. This sample has about 800,000 distinct CDR3 sequences, with roughly 64% found just once.

This clonotype was obtained from a man aged 25-40 years in good health. Sequenced input: blood. The genes are TRBV3-1 and TRBJ2-3, with 9 positions matching TRBD2. This chain's CDR3 is CASSRSTSGGTDTQYF. The CDR3 region has the DNA TGTGCCAGCAGCCGGTCGACTAGCGGAGGCACAGATACGCAGTATTTT.